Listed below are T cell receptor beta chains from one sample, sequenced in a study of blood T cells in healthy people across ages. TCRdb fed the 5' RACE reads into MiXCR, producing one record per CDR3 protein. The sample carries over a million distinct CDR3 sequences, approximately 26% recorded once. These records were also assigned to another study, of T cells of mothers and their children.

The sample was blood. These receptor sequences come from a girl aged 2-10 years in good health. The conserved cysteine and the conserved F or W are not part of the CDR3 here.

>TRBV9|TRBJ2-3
ASSVDGVSDTQY
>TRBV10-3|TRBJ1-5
AISDTPEGNQPQH
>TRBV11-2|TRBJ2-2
ANKLAGLTWTGELF
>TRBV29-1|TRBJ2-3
SVERGFGTDTQY
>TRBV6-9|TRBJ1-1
ASSFIRQGNTEAF
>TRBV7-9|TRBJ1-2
ASRYDNAYGYT
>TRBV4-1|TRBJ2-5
ASSQEPGLAGEETQY
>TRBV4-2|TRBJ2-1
ASSQLAGSLNEQF
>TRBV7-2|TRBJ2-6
ASSFQGVSGANVLT
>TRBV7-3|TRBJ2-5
ASSLLGHRVLIRETQY
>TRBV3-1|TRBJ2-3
ASSLVNEDTQY
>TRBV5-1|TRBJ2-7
ASSLVGTGDYEQY
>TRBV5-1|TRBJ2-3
ASSLEGGPTDTQY